This T cell receptor (beta chain) derives from a study of CD8 T cells in ankylosing spondylitis. Via MiXCR, TCRdb re-called the 5' RACE reads, giving one row per CDR3 protein. The table records around 140,000 distinct CDR3 sequences, more than 9.5% of them present only once. Study-wide points: Disease-associated clones were reportedly significantly overrepresented in matched ankylosing spondylitis synovial fluid.

This clonotype was counted many times. Its target is not known. Germline trimming cut 2 bases from V and 7 bases from J; bases unmatched to any gene: 10. CDR3 size: 15 residues. The rearrangement uses TRBV12-3 or TRBV12-4 and TRBJ1-2, with TRBD1 identical over 7 bases. The receptor's source is a female donor with ankylosing spondylitis or in good health (not recorded which). The sequenced material came from blood, either unsorted or a sorted T cell fraction (not recorded which). Written as DNA, the CDR3 is TGTGCCAGCAGTTTATGGCCCCGGGACAGTTTTGGCTACACCTTC. The encoded protein is CASSLWPRDSFGYTF.